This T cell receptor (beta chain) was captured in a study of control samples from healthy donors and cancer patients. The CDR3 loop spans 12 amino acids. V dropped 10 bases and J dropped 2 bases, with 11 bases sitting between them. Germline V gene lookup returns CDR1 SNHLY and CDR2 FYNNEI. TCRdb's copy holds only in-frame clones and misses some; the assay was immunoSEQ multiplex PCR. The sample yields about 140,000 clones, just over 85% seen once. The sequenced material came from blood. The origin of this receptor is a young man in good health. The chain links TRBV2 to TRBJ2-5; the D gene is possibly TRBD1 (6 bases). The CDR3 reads CANLDRQETQYF. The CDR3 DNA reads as TGTGCCAACCTGGACAGACAAGAGACCCAGTACTTC.